These 32 T cell receptor beta chains were all obtained from the same sample, sequenced in a study of graft-versus-host responses after intestinal transplantation. Clones were read by immunoSEQ multiplex PCR, and TCRdb kept only the in-frame ones, dropping some. The repertoire holds about 23,000 clones, with 90% as singletons. This specimen was PBMCs, taken approximately 39 days after intestinal transplant. The origin of the receptors is a human patient who received an intestinal transplant, so some T cells may come from the graft donor.

V usage is TRBV27 and J usage is TRBJ2-1; 9 positions match TRBD2. This CDR3 has 17 residues. V shed 2 bases, J shed 7 bases, and the junction held 12 bases outside the gene matches. CDR1 is MNHEY and CDR2 is SMNVEV in the germline V gene (reference sequence). CDR3: CASSLMRAGLAINEQFF. CDR3 DNA sequence: TGTGCCAGCAGTTTAATGAGGGCAGGACTAGCGATAAATGAGCAGTTCTTC.

This clone has a single count. J is TRBJ1-3 and V is TRBV5-5; 7 nucleotides line up with TRBD1. V lost 5 bases, J lost 0 bases, and 8 bases stayed unmatched. The CDR3 has 16 residues. Germline values: CDR1 SGHKS, CDR2 YYEKEE (reference sequence). In DNA, the CDR3 is TGTGCCAGCAGTTACGACAGGGAAATCTCTGGAAACACCATATATTTT. Translation: CASSYDREISGNTIYF.

This rearrangement joins TRBV29-1 to TRBJ2-1; 11 positions agree with TRBD1. V gave up 7 bases and J gave up 6 bases; unmatched junction bases: 8. Germline V lookup: CDR1 SQVTM, CDR2 ANQGSEA. This CDR3 region has 14 residues. The CDR3 coding sequence is TGCAGCGCGTCACCCGGGACAGGGGGCAATGAGCAGTTCTTC. Its protein product is CSASPGTGGNEQFF.

V and J are TRBV6-5 and TRBJ2-3; 9 nucleotides align to TRBD2. Germline assignment: CDR1 MNHEY and CDR2 SVGAGI. Trimming at V came to 2 bases and at J to 1 base, leaving 4 bases not matched to a gene. The CDR3 spans 16 residues. The CDR3, as DNA: TGTGCCAGCAGTTACAATGCGGGAGGGGGCACAGATACGCAGTATTTT. Translated, it gives CASSYNAGGGTDTQYF.

J is TRBJ2-7 and V is TRBV6-1; TRBD2 matches 12 bases. V was clipped by 1 base and J by 2 bases; unmatched bases: 6. The CDR3 loop spans 17 amino acids. Germline CDR1 reads MNHNS; CDR2 reads SASEGT. The CDR3 is CASSEVWPSGRAYEQYF. CDR3 DNA sequence: TGTGCCAGCAGTGAAGTGTGGCCTAGCGGGAGGGCCTACGAGCAGTACTTC.

This sequence joins TRBV7-9 and TRBJ2-5; possible D gene TRBD1, 7 bases. Trimming removed 3 bases at V and 5 bases at J, with 13 bases between. Per germline, CDR1 SEHNR and CDR2 FQNEAQ (reference sequence). CDR3 length: 14 amino acids. The CDR3 is CASSFFRGRETQYF. The CDR3, as DNA: TGTGCCAGCAGCTTCTTCAGGGGGAGGGAGACCCAGTACTTC.

V gene TRBV10-3 combines with J gene TRBJ2-7; D possibly corresponds to TRBD2 (5 bases). Germline V gene sequence: CDR1 ENHRY, CDR2 SYGVKD. The CDR3 covers 12 residues. Trimming cost V 8 bases and J 5 bases, with 13 bases left between them. CDR3 nucleotides: TGTGCCATCCGGGGATCGGTTAACGAGCAGTACTTC. This gives the protein CAIRGSVNEQYF.

This chain connects TRBV28 to TRBJ1-5, with D maybe TRBD1 (5 bases). Germline CDR1 MDHEN, CDR2 SYDVKM. This CDR3 spans 14 amino acids. V gave up 3 bases and J gave up 6 bases, with 12 bases separating them. The CDR3 DNA follows: TGTGCCAGCAGTTTCGGAAGGGGCTCTCAGCCCCAGCATTTT. It encodes CASSFGRGSQPQHF.

This clone has a handful of counts. V and J are TRBV10-3 and TRBJ2-3, with 14 positions matching TRBD2. J lost 0 bases, V lost 10 bases, and 3 bases had no gene match. Looked up from germline, CDR1 is ENHRY and CDR2 is SYGVKD. This CDR3 region has 15 residues. CDR3 nucleotides: TGTGCCAACGGGACTAGCGGGAGAAGCACAGATACGCAGTATTTT. Encoded protein: CANGTSGRSTDTQYF.

The chain combines TRBV7-3 with TRBJ2-7, with D unclear. The CDR3 consists of 11 residues. With 0 bases removed from V and 3 bases from J, the gap between germline ends came to 0 bases. The germline gives CDR1 SGHTA, CDR2 FQGTGA. CDR3 nucleotides: TGTGCCAGCAGCTTAACCTACGAGCAGTACTTC. Translating it yields CASSLTYEQYF.

A single count supports this clone. The chain employs TRBV6-6 and TRBJ1-4; D gene unclear. The CDR3 runs 11 residues. CDR1 and CDR2 from the germline V gene are MNHNY and SVGAGI (reference sequence). Trimming stripped 9 bases from V and 7 bases from J, with 9 bases between. The chain's CDR3 is CASGRSEKLFF. The CDR3 bases are TGTGCCAGTGGGCGGAGTGAAAAACTGTTTTTT.

This chain joins TRBV10-3 and TRBJ2-7, with D tentatively TRBD1 (5 bases). Germline V gene data show CDR1 as ENHRY and CDR2 as SYGVKD. Trimming left V 4 bases short and J 2 bases short, with 21 bases between. The CDR3 length is 17 residues. The chain's CDR3 is CAISGGRGAQGPYEQYF. The CDR3 region has the DNA TGTGCCATCAGTGGGGGTAGGGGCGCCCAGGGCCCCTACGAGCAGTACTTC.

V is TRBV27 and J is TRBJ1-1, with D possibly being TRBD1 (5 bases). Trimming removed 2 bases from V and 2 bases from J, with 9 bases in between. The CDR3 covers 14 residues. Germline assignment: CDR1 MNHEY and CDR2 SMNVEV (reference sequence). In nucleotides, the CDR3 is TGTGCCAGCAGTTTAACAGGTGTTAACACTGAAGCTTTCTTT. Translation: CASSLTGVNTEAFF.

The chain combines TRBV11-3 with TRBJ2-7, with 11 bases aligning to TRBD2. V was pared by 5 bases and J by 4 bases, with 16 bases of the junction left unmatched. CDR1 and CDR2 from the germline V gene are SGHNT and YENEEA. The CDR3 sequence is 18 residues long. DNA for the CDR3: TGTGCCAGCAGCCTCGACAGGGACTTGACTAGCGGGACATACGAGCAGTACTTC. This translates into CASSLDRDLTSGTYEQYF.

This clone was found once. The chain carries TRBV9 and TRBJ2-7, with 7 bases fitting TRBD2. V lost 0 bases to trimming and J lost 4 bases; unmatched junction nucleotides: 4. Looked up from germline, CDR1 is SGDLS and CDR2 is YYNGEE. CDR3 length: 14 amino acids. CDR3: CASSVGAGYYEQYF. CDR3 DNA: TGTGCCAGCAGCGTAGGAGCGGGATATTACGAGCAGTACTTC.

This rearrangement joins TRBV27 to TRBJ2-7, with D perhaps matching TRBD1 or TRBD2 (5 bases each). Germline V gene lookup returns CDR1 MNHEY and CDR2 SMNVEV (reference sequence). There are 14 residues in the CDR3. Trimming shortened V by 1 base and J by 5 bases, and 12 bases separated the two germline ends. In DNA form, the CDR3 reads TGTGCCAGCAGTTTATTGGCAGGGACCGACGAGCAGTACTTC. Amino acid sequence: CASSLLAGTDEQYF.

The chain has TRBV4-3 and TRBJ2-4; a possible D gene is TRBD1 (6 bases). V was trimmed by 0 bases and J by 1 base, leaving 13 bases between them. The CDR3 consists of 17 residues. CDR1 is LGHNA, CDR2 YSLEER, per germline. Written as DNA, the CDR3 is TGCGCCAGCAGCCAAGATCGGCCAGGGGAGGCCAAAAACATTCAGTACTTC. This gives the protein CASSQDRPGEAKNIQYF.

The genes are TRBV7-8 and TRBJ2-2; 14 nucleotides match TRBD2. The germline V gene has CDR1 SGHVS and CDR2 FQNEAQ. The junction had 10 bases not matched to a gene; V was cut back by 6 bases and J by 7 bases. The CDR3 consists of 17 residues. CDR3 sequence: CASSYQLGLAGVGELFF. The CDR3 DNA reads TGTGCCAGCAGTTATCAGCTGGGACTAGCGGGAGTCGGGGAGCTGTTTTTT.

The chain has TRBV28 and TRBJ1-5; D perhaps matches TRBD1 (5 bases). V shed 3 bases and J shed 0 bases, with 15 bases lying between them. There are 17 residues in the CDR3. From germline, CDR1 is MDHEN and CDR2 SYDVKM. For the CDR3, the DNA is TGTGCCAGCAGTTTTTTTGGTGGGGGGTATAGCAATCAGCCCCAGCATTTT. This gives the protein CASSFFGGGYSNQPQHF.

On this clone itself: This CDR3 is also generated by other DNA sequences in the sample. V usage is TRBV28 and J usage is TRBJ2-2; D is undetermined. CDR1 and CDR2 (germline): MDHEN, SYDVKM. V gave up 7 bases and J gave up 4 bases, with 10 bases separating them. The length of the CDR3 is 13 residues. The chain's CDR3 is CASILESTGELFF. In DNA form, the CDR3 reads TGTGCCAGCATCCTGGAGAGCACCGGGGAGCTGTTTTTT.

The chain recombines TRBV27 with TRBJ2-1; TRBD1 or TRBD2 may be the D gene (5 bases each). Germline CDR1 is MNHEY and CDR2 is SMNVEV (reference sequence). Trimming cost V 3 bases and J 9 bases, with 12 bases left between them. This CDR3 has 13 residues. CDR3 coding DNA: TGTGCCAGCAGTTTTCTCGGGGCCACTGAGCAGTTCTTC. It is translated as CASSFLGATEQFF.

This clone has just one count. CDR3 loop: CACSTGGDGGNTIYF. CDR3 DNA: TGTGCCTGCTCGACAGGGGGCGATGGGGGAAACACCATATATTTT. The chain carries TRBV6-1 and TRBJ1-3; 10 bases line up with TRBD1. This CDR3 spans 15 amino acids. The ends lost 11 bases at V and 4 bases at J; junction bases unmatched: 11. Germline V gene lookup returns CDR1 MNHNS and CDR2 SASEGT.

This clone was counted a single time. The chain joins TRBV9 to TRBJ1-1; D is ambiguous. Germline loops: CDR1 SGDLS, CDR2 YYNGEE. The V gene lost 4 bases and the J gene lost 3 bases, with 13 bases spanning the gap. The CDR3 contains 14 residues. The CDR3 spells CASSPSLSDTEAFF. CDR3 coding DNA: TGTGCCAGCAGCCCGAGCCTTAGTGACACTGAAGCTTTCTTT.

V usage is TRBV7-8 and J usage is TRBJ2-5, with TRBD1 matching 11 bases. Trimming at V came to 5 bases and at J to 3 bases, leaving 11 bases not matched to a gene. The CDR3 is made up of 17 amino acids. CDR1 and CDR2 (germline): SGHVS, FQNEAQ. The CDR3 nucleotides read TGTGCCAGCAGCCTACCCCAGGACAGGGGGCTTGAAGAGACCCAGTACTTC. Translated, it gives CASSLPQDRGLEETQYF.

The gene calls are TRBV10-3 and TRBJ1-5; D might be TRBD1 (6 bases). The ends were cut back, 0 bases at V and 1 base at J, with 7 bases in the middle. The CDR3 runs 15 residues. Germline loops: CDR1 ENHRY, CDR2 SYGVKD. The CDR3 loop reads CAISESTGSNQPQHF. CDR3 DNA sequence: TGTGCCATCAGTGAGTCGACAGGCAGCAATCAGCCCCAGCATTTT.

CDR3 coding DNA: TGCGCCAGCAGAATCAGGGGAACTTTCAATCAGCCCCAGCATTTT. This sequence encodes CASRIRGTFNQPQHF. The chain links TRBV5-1 to TRBJ1-5, with a possible D match to TRBD1 (6 bases). The germline CDR1 and CDR2 sequences are SGHRS and YFSETQ. The CDR3 runs to 15 residues. The V gene lost 5 bases and the J gene lost 3 bases, with 15 bases spanning the gap.

The chain has TRBV28 and TRBJ1-5; a weak D match, TRBD1 (6 bases). The germline V and J ends were trimmed by 6 bases and 0 bases, with 12 bases remaining between them. The germline V gene has CDR1 MDHEN and CDR2 SYDVKM. The CDR3 is 15 amino acids. In DNA form, the CDR3 reads TGTGCCAGCAGCTTTGGACAGCATAGCAATCAGCCCCAGCATTTT. Translating gives CASSFGQHSNQPQHF.

V and J are TRBV5-8 and TRBJ2-1; TRBD2 matches 8 bases. CDR3 length: 14 amino acids. V lost 2 bases to trimming and J lost 7 bases; unmatched junction nucleotides: 5. Germline CDR1 is SGHTS and CDR2 is YDEGEE. DNA for the CDR3: TGTGCCAGCAGCTTCGGGACTAGGGGGAATGAGCAGTTCTTC. It codes for CASSFGTRGNEQFF.

The chain joins TRBV7-9 to TRBJ2-2, with 8 nucleotides matching TRBD2. The V segment lost 2 bases and the J segment 3 bases; nucleotides outside the gene matches: 8. There are 17 residues in the CDR3. From germline, CDR1 is SEHNR and CDR2 FQNEAQ (reference sequence). CDR3 sequence (DNA): TGTGCCAGCAGCTTAAATCGGGAGGGCCGGGACACCGGGGAGCTGTTTTTT. It translates to CASSLNREGRDTGELFF. Full variable domain (outside the CDR3, taken from reference TRBV7-9 and TRBJ2-2): DTGVSQNPRHKITKRGQNVTFRCDPISEHNRLYWYRQTLGQGPEFLTYFQNEAQLEKSRLLSDRFSAERPKGSFSTLEIQRTEQGDSAMYLCASSLNREGRDTGELFFGEGSRLTVL.

The chain uses TRBV4-1 and TRBJ2-3; 7 bases line up with TRBD2. The germline V gene has CDR1 MGHRA and CDR2 YSYEKL. The junction had 8 bases not matched to a gene; V was cut back by 0 bases and J by 2 bases. The CDR3 contains 17 residues. The CDR3 reads CASSQDAGAGPTDTQYF. The CDR3 DNA is TGCGCCAGCAGCCAAGATGCGGGAGCGGGCCCCACAGATACGCAGTATTTT.

The V gene is TRBV28, the J gene TRBJ2-5; TRBD1 agrees at 7 bases. Looked up from germline, CDR1 is MDHEN and CDR2 is SYDVKM. The J segment lost 2 bases and the V segment lost 4 bases, leaving 1 base of the junction unmatched. The CDR3 contains 13 residues. CDR3 sequence: CASSSRGQETQYF. The CDR3, as DNA: TGTGCCAGCAGTTCCAGGGGGCAAGAGACCCAGTACTTC.

The chain recombines TRBV5-6 with TRBJ2-3; TRBD2 matches at 7 bases. The CDR3 spans 15 residues. Germline loops: CDR1 SGHDT, CDR2 YYEEEE. Germline trimming cut 2 bases from V and 5 bases from J; bases unmatched to any gene: 8. CDR3: CASSFGGGRIDTQYF. CDR3 bases: TGTGCCAGCAGCTTCGGCGGGGGTCGTATAGATACGCAGTATTTT.